This entry features one T cell receptor beta chain sequence. This receptor's antigen is unknown. V is shortened by 1 base, J by 5 bases, and the region joining them spans 4 bases. There are 12 amino acids in the CDR3, from cysteine to phenylalanine inclusive. CDR3 DNA is the only sequence kept; it has 36 bases, read in frame from the first base. Based on the germline V gene (reference sequence), the CDR1 and CDR2 sequences are LNHDA and SQIVND. This sample was included in a study of cytomegalovirus exposure and HLA in healthy donors (dated by TCRdb to 2016 to 2017). At the level of the whole study: According to an earlier analysis of a few hundred of the donors, 200 million or so T cells yielded over 90 million unique TCR beta sequences and approximately 300 Gb of sequence data. Roughly 320 gigabases of sequencing data and roughly 81 million unique TCR sequences made up an early release that covered roughly 670 HLA-typed donors. Of the roughly 410 genotyped donors, 75% to 85% were placed in the genetic ancestry cluster associated with self-reported Caucasian donors. The study aimed to test whether signatures of past pathogen exposure could be identified by cataloging public T cell receptors. The study profiled the T cell repertoires of about 720 subjects by immunosequencing and related them to cytomegalovirus serostatus. In addition to the first cohort of 666 subjects, a separate validation cohort of approximately 120 different subjects was used. High-throughput TCR immunosequencing, statistical association of individual TCRs with disease status, and machine learning were combined to predict cytomegalovirus infection status. To study patterns of TCR occurrence, a later analysis re-analyzed previously published TCR beta repertoires from 550 to 800 donors and added high-resolution HLA genotyping. Rather than using new phenotypic data, the later analysis identified candidate immune exposures from TCR beta sequences and from how often those sequences occurred across donors. To decide whether each TCR beta V gene segment behaved as functional or pseudogenic, an earlier analysis of approximately 620 of the donors relied on high-throughput TCR beta sequencing. Donor age, sex, ethnicity and CMV serostatus were collected together with the repertoire data. Genome-wide SNP genotypes for about 65% of the roughly 670 donors were used in a later genetic analysis, which treated that subset as a discovery cohort. Every discovery cohort repertoire had been produced on one sequencing platform. Class I and class II HLA loci were covered by the typing at four-digit resolution. Typing coverage varied by locus: roughly 629-640 donors for A, B, C, DRB1 and DQB1; some 520 for DQA1; more than 600 for DPA1; 400 to 480 for DPB1. Because of strong linkage in the cohort, roughly five DR-DQ haplotypes were treated as single units for association and clustering. Across about 380 genotyped donors of the cohort, an average of about 250,000 unique TCR beta nucleotide sequences per donor were sequenced, and roughly 17% of those sequences were non-productive.

General findings and caveats noted by the study authors: In a later analysis, TCR association rates were found to vary across HLA loci, with the most associated TCRs seen for DRB1 alleles and the fewest for HLA-C alleles. The classifier was reported to diagnose cytomegalovirus status with high specificity and sensitivity in both the original cohort and the validation cohort. V-gene and J-gene trimming of TCR beta chains was associated with a missense DCLRE1C variant in a later genetic analysis, and the association was replicated in an independent cohort. In a later analysis, several top co-occurrence clusters were reported to appear linked to parvovirus B19, influenza, CMV and Epstein-Barr virus. A later analysis found that most CMV-associated TCR beta chains appeared HLA-restricted, with HLA associations seemingly driven largely by CMV exposure. Some IMGT-functional V segments, including TRBV6-2 and TRBV6-3, could not be told apart with the 87-base-pair reads, so those segments were excluded. At a false discovery rate of 0.05, a later analysis linked fewer than 20,000 TCR beta sequences to specific HLA alleles. A cluster of highly shared sequence variants was judged likely to represent a technical artifact of the sequencing pipeline. Compared with the roughly 710-donor mean, donors in an Asian-associated ancestry cluster had fewer N-insertions in productive TCRs, according to a later genetic analysis. CMV serostatus was the only immune exposure information available for the cohort. Across donors, most TCR sequences were observed very rarely, whereas some public TCRs were present in many individuals. In an earlier analysis of approximately 590 of the donors, most TCR beta V segments were observed in productive rearrangements about 87% or about 30% of the time, broadly matching IMGT annotations. Roughly uniform sequencing depth across donors was assumed in presence/absence analyses, although this assumption may not hold. The earlier analysis of fewer than 750 of the donors excluded 15 to 20 rarely observed V segments, including chromosome 9 orphons, because counts were too low. The cohort was sequenced for TCR beta chains only, and without alpha or paired-chain data the features that could be detected were limited. A later analysis found that HLA-associated TCR beta chains were more clonally expanded and had lower generation probabilities than equally common non-associated chains. In the study, approximately 160 TCR beta chains were listed as associated with cytomegalovirus. Because HLA typing was missing for some donors at each locus, association tests included only the typed subset. A further reported finding was that TCR beta sequences accurately predicted the HLA-A and HLA-B alleles for most subjects in the first cohort. Three of the identified cytomegalovirus-associated TCR beta chains were confirmed in vitro to be specific for cytomegalovirus antigens. Assigning TCR associations to individual alleles was difficult when HLA alleles, especially DR and DQ, strongly co-occurred. Correlated functional status among segregating V segments might reflect linkage disequilibrium, but an unknown experimental factor could not be ruled out. The authors suggested that the approach could potentially be generalized to other disease states and immunological phenotypes.

The library relied on the immunoSEQ multiplex PCR assay. A mixture of 60 forward primers for TCR Vbeta segments and 13 reverse primers for TCR Jbeta segments was used in the multiplex PCR. Amplification of the CDR3 region of rearranged TCR beta genes was performed with a multiplex PCR assay on genomic DNA. The amplified TCR beta libraries were sequenced on the Illumina HiSeq System as 87-base-pair reads. As for the authors' bioinformatics: A later analysis counted about 80 million unique TCR beta chains across the approximately 700 repertoires, and around 9.9 million of these chains were shared by at least two donors. To remove PCR and sequencing errors, raw reads were error-corrected and collapsed into unique sequences using a nearest-neighbor algorithm that merged closely related sequences. CDR3 sequences were aligned to IMGT reference sequences to assign V, D and J gene segments. For a sequence to be retained, a match of at least six nucleotides was required to both a V gene segment and a J gene segment. Rearrangements were called productive when the CDR3 lacked stop codons and stayed in frame with V and J; all others were non-productive. Following IMGT convention, CDR3 was defined as the stretch from the second conserved V-encoded cysteine to the conserved J-encoded phenylalanine. Sequences without an unambiguous match to a single V gene segment were excluded from the earlier analysis of 500 to 700 of the donors. In an earlier analysis of 450 to 700 of the donors, V segments were called functional above 56.7% productive rearrangements and were called segregating when the between-donor standard deviation exceeded 5%. A statistical classification framework was built for diagnosing cytomegalovirus status from the catalog of TCR beta chain sequences. In a later analysis, TCR nucleotide sequences were compared against IMGT/GENE-DB human TR gene sequences so that V and J genes could be assigned. In a later analysis, CDR3 sequences and most-parsimonious VDJ recombination scenarios were assigned using the TCRdist pipeline. In a later analysis, each TCR beta chain was defined by its CDR3 amino acid sequence together with its V-gene family, and reads without a unique V-gene family were excluded. To address suspected cross-contamination and a sequencing artifact, a later analysis removed several hundred highly shared, low-generation-probability nucleotide sequences. For each public chain, a later analysis derived a clonal expansion index from normalized ranks of inferred template counts within each repertoire. Generation probabilities in a later analysis came from a VDJ recombination model fitted to out-of-frame rearrangements, and those results were checked against IGoR. A later analysis scored TCR-TCR, TCR-HLA and TCR-CMV co-occurrence with hypergeometric tests, applying a repertoire-size bias correction to TCR pairs. A later analysis estimated false discovery rates by permuting HLA or CMV assignments 20 times. In a later analysis, co-occurring TCRs were grouped using DBSCAN, with TCRdist sequence similarity added in when clustering inside HLA-allele-positive subsets. Repertoires with fewer than 30,000 or more than 120,000 public chains were left out of co-occurrence clustering, as were a handful of repertoires with anomalous nucleotide sharing. The table was pulled from immuneACCESS by TCRdb, which kept in-frame rearrangements only. Such tables lose some clones; where checked, under half of the loss comes from unresolved V genes, and the rest has no known cause. For V, J and clone size, that table is used; D and trimming come from the DNA. The table kept for this sample lists 140,000 to 150,000 clones. The ten largest account for 0.96% of the sample.

The cohort was made up of roughly 670 healthy bone marrow donors. Cohort members were all nominally healthy when sampled, although unrecorded immune exposures were likely present. The donor was CMV seronegative and belonged to the group of approximately 320 seronegative cohort members. A peripheral blood sample was collected from each donor, and TCR beta sequencing was performed on peripheral blood mononuclear cells. Genomic DNA was extracted from the blood cell samples with the Qiagen DNeasy Blood Extraction Kit. Sequenced material: PBMCs. The sequence was collected from a male donor in good health and CMV-seronegative. The chain was built from TRBV19 and TRBJ2-3; the D gene remains uncertain. The DNA reads as follows: TGTGCCAGTAGTATAGGGCAAGATACGCAGTATTTT. This is translated as CASSIGQDTQYF.